This T cell receptor beta chain is drawn from a study of Ad26.COV2.S vaccination and SARS-CoV-2 variants. Study-level findings and limits: Researchers cautioned that TCR breadth and depth analyses may have underestimated total T cell responses.

Treatment here: 15 to 20 received Ad26.COV2.S at low or high dose, single or two shots; five or six received placebo; per-sample allocation not given. Repertoires come from day 63 after the first vaccine or placebo injection. A note on this clone: Its cognate antigen is unknown.

Profiling relied on immunoSEQ multiplex PCR, and the TCRdb table lists in-frame clones only, not all of them. The sample has about 680,000 clones, 80% to 90% seen once. CDR1 and CDR2 from the germline V gene are SGHKS and YYEKEE (reference sequence). With V trimmed by 2 bases and J by 9 bases, 8 bases remained unmatched. This CDR3 is 14 amino acids long. The starting material was peripheral blood, obtained in a trial of Ad26.COV2.S vaccine versus placebo. This clonotype was obtained from a person between 18 and 65 years old who received the Ad26.COV2.S COVID-19 vaccine or a placebo. The chain recombines TRBV5-5 with TRBJ2-1, with 7 bases identical to TRBD2. This CDR3 reads CASSFTSVHSEQFF. The CDR3 nucleotides are TGTGCCAGCAGCTTCACTAGCGTACACAGTGAGCAGTTCTTC.